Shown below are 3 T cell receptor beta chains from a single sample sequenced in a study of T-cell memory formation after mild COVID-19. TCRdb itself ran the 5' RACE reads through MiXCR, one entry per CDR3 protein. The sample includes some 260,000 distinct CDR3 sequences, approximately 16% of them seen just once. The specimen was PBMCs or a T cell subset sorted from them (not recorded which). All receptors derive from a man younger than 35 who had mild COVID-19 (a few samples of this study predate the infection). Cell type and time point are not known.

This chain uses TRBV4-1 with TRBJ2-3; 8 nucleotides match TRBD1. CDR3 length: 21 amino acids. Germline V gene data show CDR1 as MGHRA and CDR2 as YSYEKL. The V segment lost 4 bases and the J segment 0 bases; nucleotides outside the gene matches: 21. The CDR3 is CASSPFLLILGTGRSTDTQYF. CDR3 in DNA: TGCGCCAGCAGCCCATTTCTGCTCATTTTGGGGACAGGCCGTAGCACAGATACGCAGTATTTT.

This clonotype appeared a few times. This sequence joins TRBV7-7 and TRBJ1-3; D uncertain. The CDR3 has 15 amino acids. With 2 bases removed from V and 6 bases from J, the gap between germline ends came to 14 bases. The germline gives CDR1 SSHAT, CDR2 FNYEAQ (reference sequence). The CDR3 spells CASSLTWGIENTIYF. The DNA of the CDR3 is TGTGCCAGCAGCTTAACTTGGGGTATTGAAAACACCATATATTTT.

The CDR3 region is CASSSIGLNEQFF. CDR3 DNA: TGTGCCAGCAGTTCCATTGGACTGAATGAGCAGTTCTTC. The gene calls are TRBV6-5 and TRBJ2-1; D perhaps matches TRBD2 (5 bases). Germline loops: CDR1 MNHEY, CDR2 SVGAGI. Deletions cut 4 bases from V and 7 bases from J, with 11 bases between. The CDR3 has 13 amino acids.